This passage covers 9 T cell receptor beta chains from one sample sequenced in a study of cytomegalovirus exposure and HLA in healthy donors. PCR amplification relied on 60 Vbeta primers (plus 13 Jbeta primers). The table came from immunoSEQ multiplex PCR; TCRdb's copy has only in-frame clones and leaves some out. The repertoire holds over 110,000 clones, approximately 83% seen once, with approximately 2.3% in the top ten. The sequenced sample was PBMCs. The receptors derive from a male donor in good health and CMV-seronegative.

This sequence joins TRBV6-6 and TRBJ2-7; weak D call: TRBD1 (6 bases). Trimming took off 5 bases at V and 2 bases at J, with 10 bases between the two ends. Per the germline V gene, CDR1 is MNHNY and CDR2 is SVGAGI (reference sequence). The CDR3 is 13 residues long. The CDR3 sequence: CASSTGLAYEQYF. CDR3 DNA: TGTGCCAGCAGTACAGGGTTGGCCTACGAGCAGTACTTC.

V gene TRBV27 combines with J gene TRBJ1-1; D uncertain. Germline V gives CDR1 MNHEY, CDR2 SMNVEV (reference sequence). V lost 3 bases, J lost 1 base, and 6 bases lay in between. This CDR3 has 13 amino acids. The CDR3 spells CASSFISNTEAFF. The CDR3 region has the DNA TGTGCCAGCAGTTTTATATCGAACACTGAAGCTTTCTTT.

The V gene is TRBV5-4, the J gene TRBJ2-1; TRBD2 matches 12 bases. Trimming removed 0 bases from V and 7 bases from J; junction bases left unmatched: 2. This CDR3 region has 15 residues. Germline CDR1 and CDR2: SGHNT and YYREEE (reference sequence). CDR3 DNA: TGTGCCAGCAGCTTGGGTCTAGCGGGGGGGAATGAGCAGTTCTTC. Translating it yields CASSLGLAGGNEQFF.

CDR3 sequence reads: CSVAGRGGNTIYF. DNA for the CDR3: TGCAGCGTTGCTGGCCGAGGTGGAAACACCATATATTTT. The chain employs TRBV29-1 and TRBJ1-3; the D is unclear. Germline CDR1 SQVTM, CDR2 ANQGSEA. There are 13 residues in the CDR3. V lost 4 bases and J lost 3, with 10 bases in between.

V usage is TRBV4-3 and J usage is TRBJ2-7; a possible D gene is TRBD2 (5 bases). The CDR3 extends over 14 amino acids. Per the germline V gene, CDR1 is LGHNA and CDR2 is YSLEER. Trimming stripped 0 bases from V and 5 bases from J, with 11 bases between. CDR3 nucleotides: TGCGCCAGCAGCCAAGATCTAGCCGGGAACGAGCAGTACTTC. The encoded protein is CASSQDLAGNEQYF.

The rearrangement joins TRBV6-5 to TRBJ2-7; 14 nucleotides line up with TRBD2. V shed 5 bases and J 6 bases; nucleotides not matched to a gene: 6. CDR3 length equals 15 residues. Germline V lookup: CDR1 MNHEY, CDR2 SVGAGI. CDR3 sequence (DNA): TGTGCCAGCAGTAACGGACTAGCGGGAGGAGGCGAGCAGTACTTC. Protein product: CASSNGLAGGGEQYF.

This clone turned up a few times. This chain links TRBV2 with TRBJ2-5; D call uncertain. The V and J ends lost 6 bases and 0 bases respectively, with 5 bases between them. Per the germline V gene, CDR1 is SNHLY and CDR2 is FYNNEI. The CDR3 length is 12 residues. For the CDR3, the DNA is TGTGCCAGCAGAGAGTACCAAGAGACCCAGTACTTC. This encodes CASREYQETQYF.

The CDR3 sequence: CATSRDRPAGNEQYF. The CDR3 bases are TGTGCCACCAGCAGAGATCGTCCGGCAGGGAACGAGCAGTACTTC. The J gene is TRBJ2-7, the V gene TRBV15, with D possibly matching TRBD1 (5 bases). From germline, CDR1 is LNHNV and CDR2 YYDKDF (reference sequence). This CDR3 contains 15 residues. Deletions cut 0 bases from V and 5 bases from J, with 14 bases between. Filled out from reference TRBV15 and TRBJ2-7, the complete variable domain reads DAMVIQNPRYQVTQFGKPVTLSCSQTLNHNVMYWYQQKSSQAPKLLFHYYDKDFNNEADTPDNFQSRRPNTSFCFLDIRSPGLGDTAMYLCATSRDRPAGNEQYFGPGTRLTVT.

The table lists this clone with a count of one. This chain joins TRBV11-3 and TRBJ1-2, with 7 bases that match TRBD1. The CDR3 covers 12 residues. Germline CDR1 SGHNT, CDR2 YENEEA. The trim removed 6 bases at V and 13 bases at J, leaving 11 bases unmatched. Written as DNA, the CDR3 is TGTGCCAGCAGTCCAAGGGGGCTGGTCGTCACCTTC. This sequence encodes CASSPRGLVVTF.